The 21 T cell receptor beta chains below come from one sample, sequenced in a study of cytomegalovirus exposure and HLA in healthy donors. Use of 60 Vbeta and 13 Jbeta primers characterized the PCR. Assay: immunoSEQ multiplex PCR; the TCRdb copy retains only in-frame clones and omits some. The sample carries about 140,000 clones, approximately 71% recorded once. The sample consisted of PBMCs. These receptor sequences come from a woman aged 45-65 years in good health and CMV-seronegative.

The V and J genes are TRBV5-8 and TRBJ1-3; 7 nucleotides line up with TRBD1. This CDR3 contains 15 residues. Germline CDR1 and CDR2: SGHTS and YDEGEE. J lost 3 bases, V lost 4 bases, and 7 bases had no gene match. Written as DNA, the CDR3 is TGTGCCAGCAGCCGTGGTGCAGGGGGTGGAAACACCATATATTTT. Encoded protein: CASSRGAGGGNTIYF.

This sequence joins TRBV5-1 and TRBJ2-1; a weak D match, TRBD2 (7 bases). V lost 2 bases, J lost 8 bases, and 17 bases lay in between. Germline CDR1 SGHRS, CDR2 YFSETQ. The CDR3 covers 15 residues. CDR3 amino acids: CASSLSLGGLDEQFF. The CDR3 region has the DNA TGCGCCAGCAGCTTAAGTTTGGGGGGGCTGGATGAGCAGTTCTTC.

The V and J genes are TRBV5-5 and TRBJ1-4; D may be TRBD1 (5 bases). The CDR3 sequence is 15 residues long. Germline V lookup: CDR1 SGHKS, CDR2 YYEKEE (reference sequence). V lost 4 bases and J lost 8, with 18 bases in between. The CDR3 DNA reads as TGTGCCAGCAGCCCACCTCCGGTTGGGGGGGAAAAACTGTTTTTT. This translates into CASSPPPVGGEKLFF.

The genes are TRBV2 and TRBJ1-1; 9 positions agree with TRBD1. The CDR3 consists of 15 residues. Germline V gene lookup returns CDR1 SNHLY and CDR2 FYNNEI. After removal of 5 bases from V and 0 bases from J, the junction contained 4 bases not matched to a gene. CDR3 sequence reads: CASSRWTGVNTEAFF. CDR3 sequence (DNA): TGTGCCAGCAGTCGATGGACAGGGGTGAACACTGAAGCTTTCTTT.

The chain joins TRBV10-3 to TRBJ2-5; weak D call: TRBD2 (6 bases). V was clipped by 2 bases and J by 2 bases, with 15 bases between them. The germline V gene has CDR1 ENHRY and CDR2 SYGVKD. The CDR3 totals 16 residues. The CDR3 sequence: CAISEPTGLTQETQYF. The CDR3 region has the DNA TGTGCCATCAGTGAGCCGACCGGACTAACACAAGAGACCCAGTACTTC.

CDR3 loop: CASSPPGGGRPTDTQYF. The CDR3 DNA follows: TGTGCCAGCAGCCCACCGGGCGGAGGCAGGCCCACAGATACGCAGTATTTT. J is TRBJ2-3 and V is TRBV7-6, with a possible D match to TRBD2 (5 bases). Trimming cost V 5 bases and J 2 bases, with 20 bases left between them. CDR3 length: 17 residues. Germline V gives CDR1 SGHVS, CDR2 FNYEAQ.

The V and J genes are TRBV5-1 and TRBJ2-3, with D tentatively TRBD1 (6 bases). The CDR3 runs to 16 residues. Looked up from germline, CDR1 is SGHRS and CDR2 is YFSETQ. V was clipped by 0 bases and J by 3 bases, with 14 bases between them. The CDR3 DNA sequence: TGCGCCAGCAGCTTGGTAATGGGGGCGCAGACAGATACGCAGTATTTT. It codes for CASSLVMGAQTDTQYF.

This rearrangement joins TRBV29-1 to TRBJ1-5; D gene ambiguous. Germline lookup yields CDR1 SQVTM and CDR2 ANQGSEA. Between the trimmed V and J ends, which lost 4 bases and 7 bases, there was a span of 14 bases. There are 13 residues in the CDR3. The CDR3 loop is CSVVSGEGQPQHF. CDR3 in DNA: TGCAGCGTTGTATCGGGCGAGGGACAGCCCCAGCATTTT.

This sequence joins TRBV7-9 and TRBJ1-5, with TRBD1 as a possible D gene (6 bases). Deletions cut 1 base from V and 4 bases from J, with 14 bases between. Per germline, CDR1 SEHNR and CDR2 FQNEAQ (reference sequence). This CDR3 spans 16 amino acids. The CDR3 DNA reads TGTGCCAGCAGCTTAGGGATAGGACAGAGAAATCAGCCCCAGCATTTT. This encodes CASSLGIGQRNQPQHF.

This chain links TRBV18 with TRBJ1-2; D is undetermined. Looked up from germline, CDR1 is KGHSH and CDR2 is LQKENI. Trimming stripped 2 bases from V and 8 bases from J, with 18 bases between. The length of the CDR3 is 15 residues. The CDR3 spells CASSPSVRDLNGYTF. In DNA form, the CDR3 reads TGTGCCAGCTCACCATCGGTACGGGATTTGAACGGCTACACCTTC.

The chain employs TRBV29-1 and TRBJ1-5; no clear D gene. CDR3 length: 13 amino acids. Trimming cost V 4 bases and J 2 bases, with 9 bases left between them. CDR1 and CDR2 (germline): SQVTM, ANQGSEA. The CDR3 coding sequence is TGCAGCGTTGGGGGAGGAGGCAATCAGCCCCAGCATTTT. Protein: CSVGGGGNQPQHF.

The chain employs TRBV6-4 and TRBJ2-7; 8 bases are shared with TRBD2. The ends lost 6 bases at V and 3 bases at J; junction bases unmatched: 4. CDR3 length equals 13 residues. Germline CDR1 MRHNA, CDR2 SNTAGT. CDR3 residues: CASRAGVGYEQYF. The CDR3, as DNA: TGTGCCAGCAGAGCGGGGGTTGGCTACGAGCAGTACTTC.

The CDR3 loop is CASGWSGESSYEQYF. In DNA, the CDR3 is TGTGCCAGCGGATGGAGCGGGGAGTCCTCCTACGAGCAGTACTTC. The chain couples TRBV11-2 to TRBJ2-7; 7 positions agree with TRBD2. The germline V gene has CDR1 SGHAT and CDR2 FQNNGV. V dropped 8 bases and J dropped 0; count of bases not matched to a gene: 10. The CDR3 runs 15 residues.

The chain recombines TRBV29-1 with TRBJ2-3; D is ambiguous. V lost 0 bases and J lost 3, with 10 bases in between. CDR3 size: 14 residues. Germline V gene lookup returns CDR1 SQVTM and CDR2 ANQGSEA. The CDR3 region has the DNA TGCAGCGTTGAAGAGGCGGCTCGAACAGATACGCAGTATTTT. Translating gives CSVEEAARTDTQYF.

The chain has TRBV7-8 and TRBJ2-1; tentatively, D is TRBD1 (5 bases). CDR1 SGHVS and CDR2 FQNEAQ come from the germline V gene. The CDR3 has 15 residues. Trimming took off 3 bases at V and 2 bases at J, with 11 bases between the two ends. CDR3 sequence: CASSFQGKTYNEQFF. The CDR3 coding sequence is TGTGCCAGCAGCTTCCAGGGAAAGACCTACAATGAGCAGTTCTTC.

The chain carries TRBV6-1 and TRBJ1-2; no firm D call. There are 13 residues in the CDR3. V lost 6 bases and J lost 4, with 12 bases in between. Germline-derived CDR1 and CDR2 are MNHNS and SASEGT. The chain's CDR3 is CASRPQSAYGYTF. The CDR3 region has the DNA TGTGCCAGCAGGCCACAGTCGGCCTATGGCTACACCTTC.

In its sample, this clone was seen once. The chain has TRBV5-4 and TRBJ2-7; 8 positions match TRBD1. Germline-derived CDR1 and CDR2 are SGHNT and YYREEE (reference sequence). Trimming removed 0 bases from V and 5 bases from J; junction bases left unmatched: 19. The CDR3 is made up of 19 amino acids. The CDR3 sequence is CASSLERGGWRDRLNEQYF. CDR3 DNA sequence: TGTGCCAGCAGCTTGGAGAGAGGTGGTTGGAGGGACAGGCTAAACGAGCAGTACTTC. Variable domain in full (rest from reference TRBV5-4 and TRBJ2-7): ETGVTQSPTHLIKTRGQQVTLRCSSQSGHNTVSWYQQALGQGPQFIFQYYREEENGRGNFPPRFSGLQFPNYSSELNVNALELDDSALYLCASSLERGGWRDRLNEQYFGPGTRLTVT.

This chain joins TRBV6-5 and TRBJ2-7, with 9 bases identical to TRBD1. V gave up 5 bases and J gave up 5 bases; unmatched junction bases: 10. Germline CDR1 reads MNHEY; CDR2 reads SVGAGI. The CDR3 totals 15 residues. DNA for the CDR3: TGTGCCAGCAGTGCTTTAAAGGACAGGGGCCACGAGCAGTACTTC. Amino acid sequence: CASSALKDRGHEQYF.

This clone is medium-sized in the sample. The chain couples TRBV11-3 to TRBJ1-6; no clear D. The V end was cut by 2 bases, the J end by 7 bases, with 6 bases between. Germline V gene sequence: CDR1 SGHNT, CDR2 YENEEA. This CDR3 comprises 13 residues. The CDR3 coding sequence is TGTGCCAGCAGCTTAAGAGGGAATTCACCCCTCCACTTT. Translating gives CASSLRGNSPLHF.

V and J are TRBV27 and TRBJ2-2, with a tentative D call TRBD1 (6 bases). With 7 bases removed from V and 9 bases from J, the gap between germline ends came to 21 bases. The CDR3 is 15 residues long. Germline V CDR1 and CDR2: MNHEY, SMNVEV (reference sequence). CDR3 in amino acids: CASTSAEVGAWELFF. The CDR3 region has the DNA TGTGCCAGCACTTCGGCGGAGGTGGGGGCGTGGGAGCTGTTTTTT.

The chain combines TRBV30 with TRBJ2-2; D possibly corresponds to TRBD1 (6 bases). Looked up from germline, CDR1 is GTSNPN and CDR2 is SVGIG (reference sequence). This CDR3 is built from 15 residues. The V end was cut by 2 bases, the J end by 7 bases, with 17 bases between. CDR3 in DNA: TGTGCCTGGAGTAATATAGGACAGACGGGCGGGGAGCTGTTTTTT. Translated, it gives CAWSNIGQTGGELFF.